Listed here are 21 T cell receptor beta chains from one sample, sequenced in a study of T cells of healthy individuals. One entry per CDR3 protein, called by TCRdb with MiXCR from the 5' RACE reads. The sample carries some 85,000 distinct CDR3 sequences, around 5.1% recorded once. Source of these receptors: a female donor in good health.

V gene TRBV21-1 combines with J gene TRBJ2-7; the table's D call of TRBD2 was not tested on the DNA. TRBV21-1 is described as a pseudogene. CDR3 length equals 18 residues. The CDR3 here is CASSKVKGLAGGPSEQYF. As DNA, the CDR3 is TGTGCCAGCAGCAAGGTTAAGGGACTAGCGGGAGGGCCCTCCGAGCAGTACTTC.

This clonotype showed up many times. CDR3 coding DNA: TGTGCCAGCAGCAAATACAGGGTCGAGCAGTACTTC. This sequence encodes CASSKYRVEQYF. J is TRBJ2-7 and V is TRBV2; TRBD1 might be the D (6 bases). CDR1 SNHLY and CDR2 FYNNEI come from the germline V gene. This CDR3 region has 12 residues. V gave up 6 bases and J gave up 6 bases, with 12 bases separating them.

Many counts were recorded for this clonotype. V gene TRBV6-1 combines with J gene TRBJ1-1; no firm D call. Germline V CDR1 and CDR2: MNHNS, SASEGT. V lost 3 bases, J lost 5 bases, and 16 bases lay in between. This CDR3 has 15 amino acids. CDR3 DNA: TGTGCCAGCAGTGAGATTATTGGTTTTGGGACTGAAGCTTTCTTT. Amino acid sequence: CASSEIIGFGTEAFF.

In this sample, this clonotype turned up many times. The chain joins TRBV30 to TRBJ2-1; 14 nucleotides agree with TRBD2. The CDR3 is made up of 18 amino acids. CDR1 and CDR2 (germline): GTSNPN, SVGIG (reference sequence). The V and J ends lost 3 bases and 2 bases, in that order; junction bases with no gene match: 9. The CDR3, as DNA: TGTGCCTGGAGCTCGCCGGGACTAGCGGGAGCGGCCTACAATGAGCAGTTCTTC. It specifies CAWSSPGLAGAAYNEQFF.

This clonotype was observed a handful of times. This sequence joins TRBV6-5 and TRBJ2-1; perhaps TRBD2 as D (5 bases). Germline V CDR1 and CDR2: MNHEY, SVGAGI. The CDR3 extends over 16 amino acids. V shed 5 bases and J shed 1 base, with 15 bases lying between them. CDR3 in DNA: TGTGCCAGCAGTCGACTGGGGAGTAGGTCCTACAATGAGCAGTTCTTC. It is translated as CASSRLGSRSYNEQFF.

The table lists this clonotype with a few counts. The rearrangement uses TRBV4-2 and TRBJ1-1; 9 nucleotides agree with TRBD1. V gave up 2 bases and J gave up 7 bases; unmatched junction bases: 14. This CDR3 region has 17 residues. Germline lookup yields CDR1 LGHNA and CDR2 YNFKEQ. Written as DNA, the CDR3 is TGTGCCAGCAGCCAAAACCCGGGACAGGGTCCTTGGAGTGAAGCTTTCTTT. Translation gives CASSQNPGQGPWSEAFF.

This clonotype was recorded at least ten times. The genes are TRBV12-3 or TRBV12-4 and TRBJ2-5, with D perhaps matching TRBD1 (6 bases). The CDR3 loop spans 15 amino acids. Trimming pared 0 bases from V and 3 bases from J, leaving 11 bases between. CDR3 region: CASSLALSGEETQYF. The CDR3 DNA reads TGTGCCAGCAGTTTAGCGCTTTCAGGGGAAGAGACCCAGTACTTC.

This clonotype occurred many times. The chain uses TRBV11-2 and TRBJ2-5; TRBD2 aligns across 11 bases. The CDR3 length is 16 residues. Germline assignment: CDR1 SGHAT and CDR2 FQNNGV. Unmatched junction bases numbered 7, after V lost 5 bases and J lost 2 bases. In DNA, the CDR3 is TGTGCCAGCAGCCTGTCACTAGCGGGAGAACAAGAGACCCAGTACTTC. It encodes CASSLSLAGEQETQYF.

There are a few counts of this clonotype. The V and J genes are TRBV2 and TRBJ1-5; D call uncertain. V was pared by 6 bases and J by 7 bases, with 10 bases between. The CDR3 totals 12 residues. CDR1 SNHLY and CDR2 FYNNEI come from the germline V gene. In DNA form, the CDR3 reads TGTGCCAGCAGGAGAATCGGACAGCCCCAGCATTTT. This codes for CASRRIGQPQHF.

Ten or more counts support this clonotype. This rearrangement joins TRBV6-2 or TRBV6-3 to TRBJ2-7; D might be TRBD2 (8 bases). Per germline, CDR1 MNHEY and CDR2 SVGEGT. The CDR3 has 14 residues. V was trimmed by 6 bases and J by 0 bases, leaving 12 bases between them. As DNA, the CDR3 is TGTGCCAGCAGACGGGAGGGGGCCTCCTACGAGCAGTACTTC. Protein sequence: CASRREGASYEQYF.

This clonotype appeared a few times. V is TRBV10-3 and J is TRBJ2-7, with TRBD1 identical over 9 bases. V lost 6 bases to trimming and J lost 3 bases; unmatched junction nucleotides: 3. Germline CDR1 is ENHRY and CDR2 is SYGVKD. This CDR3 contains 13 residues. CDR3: CAISRDRDYEQYF. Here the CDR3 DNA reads TGTGCCATCAGCCGGGACAGGGACTACGAGCAGTACTTC.

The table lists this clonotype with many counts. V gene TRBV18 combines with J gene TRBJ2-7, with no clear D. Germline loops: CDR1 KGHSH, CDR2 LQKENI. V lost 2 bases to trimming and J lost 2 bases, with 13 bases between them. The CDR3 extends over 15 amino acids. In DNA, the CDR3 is TGTGCCAGCTCACCAAGCCTTGAAAGTGCCTACGAGCAGTACTTC. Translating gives CASSPSLESAYEQYF.

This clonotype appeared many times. CDR3 residues: CSASGTSGRVTDTQYF. The CDR3 DNA follows: TGCAGTGCTTCCGGGACTAGCGGGAGAGTAACAGATACGCAGTATTTT. The genes are TRBV20-1 and TRBJ2-3; 14 bases agree with TRBD2. The length of the CDR3 is 16 residues. From germline, CDR1 is DFQATT and CDR2 SNEGSKA (reference sequence). Unmatched junction bases numbered 7, after V lost 5 bases and J lost 3 bases.

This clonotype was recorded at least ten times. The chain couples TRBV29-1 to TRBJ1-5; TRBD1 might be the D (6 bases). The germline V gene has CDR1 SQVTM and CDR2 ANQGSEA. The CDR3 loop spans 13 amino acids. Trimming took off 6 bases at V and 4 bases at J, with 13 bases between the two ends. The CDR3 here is CSVRDTGNQPQHF. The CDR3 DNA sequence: TGCAGCGTGAGGGACACCGGGAATCAGCCCCAGCATTTT.

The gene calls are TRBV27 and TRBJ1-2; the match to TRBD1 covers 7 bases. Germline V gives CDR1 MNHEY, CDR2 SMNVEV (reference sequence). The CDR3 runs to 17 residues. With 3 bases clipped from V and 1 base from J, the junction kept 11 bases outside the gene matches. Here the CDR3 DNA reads TGTGCCAGCAGTTTCATCGCCGGGACAGATAATAACTATGGCTACACCTTC. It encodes CASSFIAGTDNNYGYTF.

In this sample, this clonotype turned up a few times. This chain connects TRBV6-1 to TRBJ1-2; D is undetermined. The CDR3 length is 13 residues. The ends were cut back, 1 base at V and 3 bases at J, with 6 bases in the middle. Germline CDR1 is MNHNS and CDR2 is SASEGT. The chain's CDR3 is CASSEGHDYGYTF. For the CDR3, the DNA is TGTGCCAGCAGTGAAGGGCACGACTATGGCTACACCTTC.

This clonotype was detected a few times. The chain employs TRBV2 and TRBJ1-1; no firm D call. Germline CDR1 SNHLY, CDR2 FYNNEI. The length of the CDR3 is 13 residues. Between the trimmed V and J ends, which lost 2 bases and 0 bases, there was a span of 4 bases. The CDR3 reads CASSEPVNTEAFF. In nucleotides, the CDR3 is TGTGCCAGCAGTGAACCGGTGAACACTGAAGCTTTCTTT.

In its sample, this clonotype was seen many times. CDR3 nucleotide sequence: TGTGCCAGCAGTTTGTGGGGACGGAGAAACACTGAAGCTTTCTTT. Its protein product is CASSLWGRRNTEAFF. This chain joins TRBV6-2 or TRBV6-3 and TRBJ1-1, with D perhaps TRBD1 (5 bases). CDR3 length equals 15 residues. Germline CDR1 reads MNHEY; CDR2 reads SVGEGT. Deletions cut 4 bases from V and 2 bases from J, with 14 bases between.

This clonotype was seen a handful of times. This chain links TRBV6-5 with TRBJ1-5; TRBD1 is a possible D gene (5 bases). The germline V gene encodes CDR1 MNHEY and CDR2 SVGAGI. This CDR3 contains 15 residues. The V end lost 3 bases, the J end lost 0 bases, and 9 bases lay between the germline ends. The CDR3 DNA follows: TGTGCCAGCAGTTATGGGCAGGGTAGCAATCAGCCCCAGCATTTT. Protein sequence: CASSYGQGSNQPQHF.

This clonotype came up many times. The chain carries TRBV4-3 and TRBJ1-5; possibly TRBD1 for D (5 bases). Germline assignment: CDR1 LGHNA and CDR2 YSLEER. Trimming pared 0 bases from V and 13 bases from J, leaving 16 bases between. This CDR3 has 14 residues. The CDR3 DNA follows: TGCGCCAGCAGCCAAGATGCCCGGGGACTTCAGCAGCATTTT. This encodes CASSQDARGLQQHF.

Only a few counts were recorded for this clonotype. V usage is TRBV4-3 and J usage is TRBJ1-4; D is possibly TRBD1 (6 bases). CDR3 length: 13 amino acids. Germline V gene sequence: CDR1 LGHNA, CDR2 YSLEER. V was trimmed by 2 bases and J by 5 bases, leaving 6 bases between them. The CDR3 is CASSQRGNEKLFF. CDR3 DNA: TGCGCCAGCAGCCAAAGGGGGAATGAAAAACTGTTTTTT.